In this sample, the clone carrying this T cell receptor beta chain turned up once. CDR1 is SGHTA and CDR2 is FQGNSA in the germline V gene. Trimming shortened V by 5 bases and J by 5 bases, and 12 bases separated the two germline ends. This CDR3 spans 13 amino acids. This specimen belongs to a study of blood T cell repertoires in COVID-19. Study information: The study drew acute and convalescent COVID-19 samples from the United States, Italy and Spain.

In assigning cohorts, the study relied on participant-reported clinical history. Measured with immunoSEQ multiplex PCR; TCRdb has only the in-frame clones, and not every one. This sample has 150,000 or so clones; around 90% occur once, and the top ten carry approximately 4.3%. Sequenced: PBMCs or T cells enriched from blood (not recorded which). V gene TRBV7-2 combines with J gene TRBJ1-2, with D possibly TRBD1 on 5 matching bases. The TCR originated in a woman between 35 and 50 years old who had been exposed to COVID-19. The CDR3 loop is CASSPLEGYGYTF. The CDR3 DNA sequence: TGTGCCAGCAGCCCCCTGGAGGGGTATGGCTACACCTTC.